One and the same sample provided the 10 T cell receptor beta chains below, sequenced in a study of cytomegalovirus exposure and HLA in healthy donors. The primer mix had 60 Vbeta and 13 Jbeta primers. Profiled with immunoSEQ multiplex PCR; TCRdb holds only in-frame clones, not every one. The specimen's table records approximately 80,000 clones. Input material: PBMCs. Source of these receptors: a man in his late teens or twenties in good health and CMV-seropositive.

The chain couples TRBV6-5 to TRBJ2-7; a possible D gene is TRBD1 (5 bases). The CDR3 extends over 13 amino acids. V lost 6 bases and J 3 bases, leaving 12 bases between the germline ends. Germline V gene data show CDR1 as MNHEY and CDR2 as SVGAGI. CDR3 sequence reads: CASSPTGVYEQYF. The CDR3 DNA follows: TGTGCCAGCAGCCCCACAGGAGTCTACGAGCAGTACTTC.

This rearrangement joins TRBV19 to TRBJ1-1, with 7 bases that match TRBD1. V shed 6 bases and J 7 bases; nucleotides not matched to a gene: 17. Germline CDR1 LNHDA, CDR2 SQIVND (reference sequence). This CDR3 region has 16 residues. The DNA of the CDR3 is TGTGCCAGTAGCCGCCCGACAGGGTCGGTGGCCCTTGAAGCTTTCTTT. Encoded protein: CASSRPTGSVALEAFF.

The chain couples TRBV11-2 to TRBJ2-7, with 7 bases aligning to TRBD1. This CDR3 has 13 amino acids. CDR1 is SGHAT and CDR2 is FQNNGV in the germline V gene. V dropped 5 bases and J dropped 6; count of bases not matched to a gene: 7. CDR3 protein: CASSDRAPIEQYF. The CDR3 DNA sequence: TGTGCCAGCAGCGACAGGGCTCCCATCGAGCAGTACTTC.

The gene calls are TRBV5-1 and TRBJ2-1; a weak D match, TRBD1 (6 bases). CDR1 is SGHRS, CDR2 YFSETQ, per germline. The CDR3 has 16 residues. V was clipped by 4 bases and J by 1 base, with 15 bases between them. DNA for the CDR3: TGCGCCAGCAGCCCCGGAGCAGGGGCTTCCTACAATGAGCAGTTCTTC. It codes for CASSPGAGASYNEQFF.

This chain uses TRBV30 with TRBJ1-1; 7 bases align to TRBD1. Germline CDR1 GTSNPN, CDR2 SVGIG (reference sequence). The CDR3 has 11 residues. The J segment lost 6 bases and the V segment lost 5 bases, leaving 3 bases of the junction unmatched. The CDR3 loop is CAWLGTAEAFF. CDR3 DNA sequence: TGTGCCTGGTTAGGGACAGCTGAAGCTTTCTTT. The full variable domain, rest sourced from reference TRBV30 and TRBJ1-1, is SQTIHQWPATLVQPVGSPLSLECTVEGTSNPNLYWYRQAAGRGLQLLFYSVGIGQISSEVPQNLSASRPQDRQFILSSKKLLLSDSGFYLCAWLGTAEAFFGQGTRLTVV.

The chain carries TRBV18 and TRBJ1-1; D remains unclear. CDR3 size: 15 residues. Trimming left V 3 bases short and J 9 bases short, with 20 bases between. CDR1 is KGHSH, CDR2 LQKENI, per germline. This CDR3 is CASSPPEAITPKAFF. CDR3 in DNA: TGTGCCAGCTCACCCCCAGAGGCCATCACACCCAAAGCTTTCTTT.

The V and J genes are TRBV28 and TRBJ1-5; 9 nucleotides line up with TRBD1. Looked up from germline, CDR1 is MDHEN and CDR2 is SYDVKM. Trimming removed 4 bases from V and 3 bases from J; junction bases left unmatched: 10. The CDR3 runs 17 residues. CDR3 sequence reads: CASSSVRTGAINQPQHF. CDR3 coding DNA: TGTGCCAGCAGTTCCGTGCGGACAGGGGCTATCAATCAGCCCCAGCATTTT.

This rearrangement joins TRBV5-1 to TRBJ1-2, with D unresolved. V lost 5 bases to trimming and J lost 4 bases, with 6 bases between them. The CDR3 covers 11 residues. CDR1 and CDR2 from the germline V gene are SGHRS and YFSETQ. The CDR3 nucleotides are TGCGCCAGCAGGAGCACCTATGGCTACACCTTC. Amino acid sequence: CASRSTYGYTF.

The V gene is TRBV5-1, the J gene TRBJ2-2; TRBD1 matches 10 bases. V lost 4 bases to trimming and J lost 4 bases; unmatched junction nucleotides: 4. CDR1 and CDR2 from the germline V gene are SGHRS and YFSETQ. CDR3 size: 15 residues. Here the CDR3 DNA reads TGCGCCAGCAGCCCCGGGACAGGGGTCACCGGGGAGCTGTTTTTT. The encoded protein is CASSPGTGVTGELFF.

The chain uses TRBV20-1 and TRBJ2-5; D not certain. CDR3 size: 11 residues. The germline CDR1 and CDR2 sequences are DFQATT and SNEGSKA (reference sequence). V lost 4 bases and J 3 bases, leaving 6 bases between the germline ends. The chain's CDR3 is CSATLKETQYF. CDR3 DNA sequence: TGCAGTGCTACCCTTAAAGAGACCCAGTACTTC.